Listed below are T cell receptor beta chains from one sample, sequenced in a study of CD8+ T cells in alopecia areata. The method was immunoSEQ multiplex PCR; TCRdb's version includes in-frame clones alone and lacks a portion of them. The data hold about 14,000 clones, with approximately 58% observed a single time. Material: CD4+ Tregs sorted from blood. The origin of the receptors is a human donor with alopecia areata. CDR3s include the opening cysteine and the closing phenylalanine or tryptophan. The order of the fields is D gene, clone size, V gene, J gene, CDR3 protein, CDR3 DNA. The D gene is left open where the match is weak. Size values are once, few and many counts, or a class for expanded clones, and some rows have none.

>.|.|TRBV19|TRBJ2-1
CASSNQITGLDYNEQFF
TGTGCCAGTAGTAACCAAATAACGGGGCTGGACTACAATGAGCAGTTCTTC
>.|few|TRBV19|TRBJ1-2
CASSEINRGWGYTF
TGTGCCAGTAGTGAGATTAACAGAGGATGGGGCTACACCTTC
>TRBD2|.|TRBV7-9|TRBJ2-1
CASNPSGSTFEQFF
TGTGCCAGCAACCCTAGCGGGAGCACGTTTGAGCAGTTCTTC
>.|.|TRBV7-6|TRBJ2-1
CASSFPLAPGNEQFF
TGTGCCAGCAGCTTTCCCTTGGCACCGGGCAATGAGCAGTTCTTC
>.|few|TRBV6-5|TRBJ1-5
CASSYLANQPQHF
TGTGCCAGCAGTTATCTGGCGAATCAGCCCCAGCATTTT
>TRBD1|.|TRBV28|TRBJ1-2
CASSAMGQGVSNYGYTF
TGTGCCAGCAGTGCCATGGGACAGGGGGTATCTAACTATGGCTACACCTTC
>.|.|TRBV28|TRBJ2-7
CASSPGATRSYEQYF
TGTGCCAGCAGCCCCGGGGCGACACGGTCCTACGAGCAGTACTTC
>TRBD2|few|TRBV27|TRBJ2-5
CASSSSGSGKTQYF
TGTGCCAGCAGTTCTAGCGGGAGCGGTAAGACCCAGTACTTC
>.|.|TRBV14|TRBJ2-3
CASSRLGRLSSTDTQYF
TGTGCCAGCAGCCGCCTGGGACGGCTATCCAGCACAGATACGCAGTATTTT
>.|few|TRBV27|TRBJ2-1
CASRTWTGSAYNEQFF
TGTGCCAGCCGAACGTGGACCGGGTCGGCTTACAATGAGCAGTTCTTC
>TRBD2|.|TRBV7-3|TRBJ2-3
CASSSLAGGPVDTQYF
TGTGCCAGCAGCTCTCTAGCGGGAGGGCCGGTAGATACGCAGTATTTT
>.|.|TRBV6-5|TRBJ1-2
CASSYGPFYGYTF
TGTGCCAGCAGTTACGGCCCTTTCTATGGCTACACCTTC
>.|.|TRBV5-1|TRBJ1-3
CASRGTAHSGNTIYF
TGCGCCAGCAGAGGGACCGCTCACTCTGGAAACACCATATATTTT
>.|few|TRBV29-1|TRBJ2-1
CSVSLGANEQFF
TGCAGCGTTAGTTTAGGGGCAAATGAGCAGTTCTTC
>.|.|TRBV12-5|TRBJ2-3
CASGLGRTDTQYF
TGTGCTAGTGGTTTAGGACGAACAGATACGCAGTATTTT
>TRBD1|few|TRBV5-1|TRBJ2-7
CASSLTGGEQYF
TGCGCCAGCAGCTTGACAGGGGGCGAGCAGTACTTC
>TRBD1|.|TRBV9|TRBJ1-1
CASSVDSQGRTEAFF
TGTGCCAGCAGCGTAGACTCACAGGGGAGGACTGAAGCTTTCTTT
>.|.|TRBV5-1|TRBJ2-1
CASSVGQNNEQFF
TGCGCCAGCAGCGTTGGACAGAACAATGAGCAGTTCTTC
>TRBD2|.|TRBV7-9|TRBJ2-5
CASSLGLAGGETQYF
TGTGCCAGCAGCCTCGGACTAGCGGGAGGGGAGACCCAGTACTTC
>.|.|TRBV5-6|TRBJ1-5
CASSGGEPQHF
TGTGCCAGCAGCGGTGGGGAGCCCCAGCATTTT
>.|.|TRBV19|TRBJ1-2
CASSIKTQPAGYTF
TGTGCCAGTAGTATAAAGACTCAACCGGCGGGCTACACCTTC
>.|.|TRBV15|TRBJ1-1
CATSRDQEMGFF
TGTGCCACCAGCAGAGATCAAGAGATGGGTTTCTTT
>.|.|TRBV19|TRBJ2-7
CASSTTAYYEQYF
TGTGCCAGTAGTACCACCGCCTACTACGAGCAGTACTTC
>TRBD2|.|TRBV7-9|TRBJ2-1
CASSLVRLAGDYNEQFF
TGTGCCAGCAGCTTAGTGCGGCTAGCGGGAGATTACAATGAGCAGTTCTTC
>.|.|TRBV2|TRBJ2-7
CASSRLGGADGYEQYF
TGTGCCAGCAGCCGATTAGGGGGGGCTGACGGCTACGAGCAGTACTTC
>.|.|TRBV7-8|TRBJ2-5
CASSGLSSRVEETQYF
TGTGCCAGCAGCGGACTATCTTCGAGGGTGGAAGAGACCCAGTACTTC
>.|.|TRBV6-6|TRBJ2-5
CASGSTSETQYF
TGTGCCAGCGGGTCGACTAGTGAGACCCAGTACTTC
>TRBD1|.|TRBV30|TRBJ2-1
CAWSGWTGGLFGEQFF
TGTGCCTGGAGTGGTTGGACAGGGGGCCTTTTCGGTGAGCAGTTCTTC
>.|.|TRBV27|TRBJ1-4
CASSRGRSNEKLFF
TGTGCCAGCAGTCGGGGCAGATCTAATGAAAAACTGTTTTTT
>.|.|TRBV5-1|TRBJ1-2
CASSRTPNYGYTF
TGCGCCAGCAGCCGAACACCCAACTATGGCTACACCTTC
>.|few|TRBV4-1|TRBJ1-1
CASSRQLNTEAFF
TGCGCCAGCAGCCGACAGCTCAACACTGAAGCTTTCTTT
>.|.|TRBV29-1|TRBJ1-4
CSVIWGHDEKLFF
TGCAGCGTTATTTGGGGGCACGATGAAAAACTGTTTTTT
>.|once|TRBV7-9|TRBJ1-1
CASSLVLGGWTEAFF
TGTGCCAGCAGCTTAGTTCTTGGGGGTTGGACTGAAGCTTTCTTT
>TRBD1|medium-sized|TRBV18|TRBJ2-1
CASSPLRGRRWDEQFF
TGTGCCAGCTCACCACTGAGGGGGCGGCGATGGGATGAGCAGTTCTTC
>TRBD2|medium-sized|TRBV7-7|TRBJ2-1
CASSTSASSYNEQFF
TGTGCTAGCAGCACTAGCGCGAGCTCCTACAATGAGCAGTTCTTC
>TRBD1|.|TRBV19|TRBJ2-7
CASSNNRGLYEQYF
TGTGCCAGTAGTAACAACAGGGGGCTCTACGAGCAGTACTTC
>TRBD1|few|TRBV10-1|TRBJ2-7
CASSDRTGPTYEQYF
TGCGCCAGCAGTGACAGGACAGGGCCTACCTACGAGCAGTACTTC
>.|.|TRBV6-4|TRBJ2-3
CASSEQAGDTQYF
TGTGCCAGCAGTGAGCAGGCAGGTGATACGCAGTATTTT
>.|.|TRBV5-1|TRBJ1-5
CASSLVGDQPQHF
TGCGCCAGCAGCTTGGTCGGGGATCAGCCCCAGCATTTT
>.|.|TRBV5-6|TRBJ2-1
CASSLTEVHEQFF
TGTGCCAGCAGCCTTACAGAGGTCCATGAGCAGTTCTTC
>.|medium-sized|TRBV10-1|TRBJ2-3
CASSGDGYTDTQYF
TGCGCCAGCAGTGGGGACGGATACACAGATACGCAGTATTTT
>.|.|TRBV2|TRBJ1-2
CASSRGIVGYTF
TGTGCCAGCAGCCGGGGGATCGTAGGCTACACCTTC
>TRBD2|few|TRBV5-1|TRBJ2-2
CASSGLVSGELFF
TGCGCCAGCAGCGGACTAGTCTCCGGGGAGCTGTTTTTT
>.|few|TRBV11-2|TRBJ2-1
CASSLVYYRSEQFF
TGTGCCAGCAGCTTAGTCTATTATAGGAGTGAGCAGTTCTTC
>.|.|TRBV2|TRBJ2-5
CASSDVGAETQYF
TGTGCCAGCAGTGATGTCGGAGCAGAGACCCAGTACTTC
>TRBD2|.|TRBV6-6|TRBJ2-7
CASSYRTSGSNEQYF
TGTGCCAGCAGTTACCGGACTAGCGGGAGCAACGAGCAGTACTTC
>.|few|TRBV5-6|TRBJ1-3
CASSLRGGSGNTIYF
TGTGCCAGCAGCTTGAGGGGCGGCTCTGGAAACACCATATATTTT
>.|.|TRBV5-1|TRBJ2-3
CASSDPGRDTQYF
TGCGCCAGCAGCGATCCCGGTAGGGATACGCAGTATTTT